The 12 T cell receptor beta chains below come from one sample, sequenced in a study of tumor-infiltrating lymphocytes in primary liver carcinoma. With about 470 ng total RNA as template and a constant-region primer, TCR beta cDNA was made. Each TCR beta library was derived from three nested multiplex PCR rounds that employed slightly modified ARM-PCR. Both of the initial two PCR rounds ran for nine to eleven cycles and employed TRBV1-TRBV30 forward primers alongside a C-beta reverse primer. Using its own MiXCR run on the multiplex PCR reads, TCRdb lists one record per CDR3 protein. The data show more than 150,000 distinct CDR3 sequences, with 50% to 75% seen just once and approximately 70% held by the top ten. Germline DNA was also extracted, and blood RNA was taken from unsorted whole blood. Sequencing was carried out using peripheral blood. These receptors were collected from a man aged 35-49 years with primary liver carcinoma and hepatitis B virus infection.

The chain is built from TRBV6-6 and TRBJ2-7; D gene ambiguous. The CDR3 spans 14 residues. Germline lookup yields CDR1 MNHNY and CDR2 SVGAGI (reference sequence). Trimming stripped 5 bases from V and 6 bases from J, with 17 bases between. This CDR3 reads CASSHRPLSPEQYF. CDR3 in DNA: TGTGCCAGCAGTCACCGACCCCTAAGCCCCGAGCAGTACTTC.

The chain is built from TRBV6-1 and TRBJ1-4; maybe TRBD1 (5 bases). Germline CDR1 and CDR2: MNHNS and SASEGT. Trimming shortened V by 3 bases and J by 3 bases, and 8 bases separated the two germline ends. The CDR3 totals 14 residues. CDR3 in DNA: TGTGCCAGCAGTGAGAGACAGCCTAATGAAAAACTGTTTTTT. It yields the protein CASSERQPNEKLFF.

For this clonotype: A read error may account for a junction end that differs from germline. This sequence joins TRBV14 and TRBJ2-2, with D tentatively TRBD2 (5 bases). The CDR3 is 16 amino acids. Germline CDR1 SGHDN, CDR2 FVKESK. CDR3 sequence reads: CASSQTRAANTGELVF. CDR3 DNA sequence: TGTGCCAGCAGCCAAACGAGGGCGGCCAACACCGGGGAGCTGGTTTTT.

In DNA, the CDR3 is TGCGCCAGCAGCCAAGCCCGGACTAGTTTCAGCAATGAGCAGTTCTTC. It encodes CASSQARTSFSNEQFF. The V call is TRBV4-1, the J call TRBJ2-1, with TRBD2 matching 7 bases. The length of the CDR3 is 16 residues. Per the germline V gene, CDR1 is MGHRA and CDR2 is YSYEKL. With V trimmed by 1 base and J by 6 bases, 9 bases remained unmatched.

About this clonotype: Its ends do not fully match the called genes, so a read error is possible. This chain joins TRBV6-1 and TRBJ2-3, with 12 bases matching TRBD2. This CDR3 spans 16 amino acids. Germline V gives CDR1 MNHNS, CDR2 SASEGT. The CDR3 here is CASSASGRGHTDTQCF. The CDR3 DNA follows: TGTGCCAGCAGCGCTAGCGGGAGGGGACACACAGATACGCAGTGTTTT.

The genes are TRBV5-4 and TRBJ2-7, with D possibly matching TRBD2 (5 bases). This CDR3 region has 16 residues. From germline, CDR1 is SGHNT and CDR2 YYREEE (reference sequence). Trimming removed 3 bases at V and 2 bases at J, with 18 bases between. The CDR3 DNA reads TGTGCCAGCAGCTCCTCGGAGGCGGTTTATCCCTACGAGCAGTACTTC. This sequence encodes CASSSSEAVYPYEQYF.

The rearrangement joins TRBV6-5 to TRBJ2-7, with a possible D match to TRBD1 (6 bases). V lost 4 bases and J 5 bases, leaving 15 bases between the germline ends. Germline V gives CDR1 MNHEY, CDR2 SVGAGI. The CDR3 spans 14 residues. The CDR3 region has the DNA TGTGCCAGCAGTTCCGGGACACTCGGCAACGAGCAGTACTTC. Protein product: CASSSGTLGNEQYF.

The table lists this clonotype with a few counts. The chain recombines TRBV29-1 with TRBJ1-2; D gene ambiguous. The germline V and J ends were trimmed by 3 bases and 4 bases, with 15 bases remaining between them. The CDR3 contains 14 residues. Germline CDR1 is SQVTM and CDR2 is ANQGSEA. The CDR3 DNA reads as TGCAGCGTTGAGGGAGGGCAGGAGGGCTATGGCTACACCTTC. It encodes CSVEGGQEGYGYTF. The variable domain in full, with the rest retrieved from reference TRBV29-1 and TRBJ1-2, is SAVISQKPSRDICQRGTSLTIQCQVDSQVTMMFWYRQQPGQSLTLIATANQGSEATYESGFVIDKFPISRPNLTFSTLTVSNMSPEDSSIYLCSVEGGQEGYGYTFGSGTRLTVV.

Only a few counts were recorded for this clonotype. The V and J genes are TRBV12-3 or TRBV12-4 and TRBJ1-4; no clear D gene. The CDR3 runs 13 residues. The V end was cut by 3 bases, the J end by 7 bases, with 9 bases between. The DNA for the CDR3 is TGTGCCAGCAGTTTTTTAGAGGGTGAAAAACTGTTTTTT. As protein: CASSFLEGEKLFF.

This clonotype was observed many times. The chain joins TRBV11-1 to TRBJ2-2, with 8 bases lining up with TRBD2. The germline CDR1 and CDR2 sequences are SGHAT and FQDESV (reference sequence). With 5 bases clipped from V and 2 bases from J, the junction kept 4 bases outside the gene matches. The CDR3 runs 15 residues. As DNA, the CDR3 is TGTGCCAGCAGCCCGGGAGGGGGAAACACCGGGGAGCTGTTTTTT. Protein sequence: CASSPGGGNTGELFF. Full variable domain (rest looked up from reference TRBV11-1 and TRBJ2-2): EAEVAQSPRYKITEKSQAVAFWCDPISGHATLYWYRQILGQGPELLVQFQDESVVDDSQLPKDRFSAERLKGVDSTLKIQPAELGDSAMYLCASSPGGGNTGELFFGEGSRLTVL.

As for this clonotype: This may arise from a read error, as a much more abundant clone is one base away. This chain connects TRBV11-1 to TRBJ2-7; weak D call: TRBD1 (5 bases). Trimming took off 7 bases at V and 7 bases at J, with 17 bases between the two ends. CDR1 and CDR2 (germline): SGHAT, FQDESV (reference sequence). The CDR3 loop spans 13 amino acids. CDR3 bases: TGTGCCAGCACCTACTGGGGCCCCGGGGAGCAGTACTTC. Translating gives CASTYWGPGEQYF. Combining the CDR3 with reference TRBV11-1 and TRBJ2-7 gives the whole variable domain EAEVAQSPRYKITEKSQAVAFWCDPISGHATLYWYRQILGQGPELLVQFQDESVVDDSQLPKDRFSAERLKGVDSTLKIQPAELGDSAMYLCASTYWGPGEQYFGPGTRLTVT.

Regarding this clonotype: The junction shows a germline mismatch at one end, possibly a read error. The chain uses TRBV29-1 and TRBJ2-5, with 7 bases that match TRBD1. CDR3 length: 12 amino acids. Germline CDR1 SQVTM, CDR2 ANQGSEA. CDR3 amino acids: CSVFQGEETQHF. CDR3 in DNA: TGCAGTGTTTTCCAGGGGGAAGAGACCCAGCACTTC.